These 25 T cell receptor beta chains were all obtained from the same sample, sequenced in a study of response to subunit inactivated influenza vaccine. TCRdb reprocessed the RT-PCR reads via MiXCR and lists one record per CDR3 protein. This table holds approximately 500,000 distinct CDR3 sequences, around 15% found once. Specimen: PBMCs from blood, collected 12 days after vaccination. The receptors shown here come from a man in his fifties or sixties who received an inactivated influenza vaccine.

The V and J genes are TRBV7-3 and TRBJ2-5, with a possible D match to TRBD2 (6 bases). Germline V lookup: CDR1 SGHTA, CDR2 FQGTGA. V was clipped by 2 bases and J by 4 bases, with 14 bases between them. The CDR3 runs to 15 residues. The CDR3, as DNA: TGTGCCAGCAGCTTAGGTGTAAGGGGAGGAGAGACCCAGTACTTC. Its protein is CASSLGVRGGETQYF.

The rearrangement joins TRBV4-1 to TRBJ1-2; a weak D match, TRBD1 (5 bases). The germline V gene encodes CDR1 MGHRA and CDR2 YSYEKL. The germline V and J ends were trimmed by 4 bases and 7 bases, with 13 bases remaining between them. This CDR3 is 13 amino acids long. CDR3 region: CASSPATRGGYTF. The CDR3 DNA is TGCGCCAGCAGCCCCGCTACTAGGGGTGGCTACACCTTC.

This clonotype was observed at least ten times. The genes are TRBV6-2 or TRBV6-3 and TRBJ1-6; unclear D gene. This CDR3 spans 16 amino acids. CDR1 and CDR2 from the germline V gene are MNHEY and SVGEGT. Deletions cut 2 bases from V and 8 bases from J, with 16 bases between. CDR3 in DNA: TGTGCCAGCAGTTACGGGCCACGACGTTCAGATTCACCCCTCCACTTT. Translated, it gives CASSYGPRRSDSPLHF.

The rearrangement uses TRBV29-1 and TRBJ2-7; TRBD1 aligns across 8 bases. CDR1 and CDR2 from the germline V gene are SQVTM and ANQGSEA. The CDR3 contains 13 residues. The J segment lost 6 bases and the V segment lost 5 bases, leaving 9 bases of the junction unmatched. CDR3 in amino acids: CSVLRQGNGEQYF. The DNA for the CDR3 is TGCAGCGTTCTCCGACAGGGGAACGGCGAGCAGTACTTC.

This chain uses TRBV12-3 or TRBV12-4 with TRBJ2-1; D not resolved. This CDR3 has 15 amino acids. V was shortened by 6 bases and J by 7 bases, with 19 bases between the two germline ends. CDR3 region: CASSPGPERRNEQFF. DNA for the CDR3: TGTGCCAGCAGCCCTGGGCCTGAGCGACGGAATGAGCAGTTCTTC.

The chain employs TRBV20-1 and TRBJ2-7; 16 bases match TRBD2. The CDR3 has 17 residues. The V and J ends lost 6 bases and 2 bases, in that order; junction bases with no gene match: 10. Germline loops: CDR1 DFQATT, CDR2 SNEGSKA (reference sequence). The CDR3 protein is CSAEGLAGGPHPYEQYF. CDR3 DNA: TGCAGTGCAGAGGGACTAGCGGGAGGGCCCCATCCCTACGAGCAGTACTTC.

The genes are TRBV29-1 and TRBJ2-1; D not resolved. The CDR3 spans 12 residues. CDR1 and CDR2 from the germline V gene are SQVTM and ANQGSEA. V lost 5 bases, J lost 3 bases, and 8 bases lay in between. CDR3 sequence: CSVFPGYNEQFF. The CDR3 coding sequence is TGCAGCGTTTTCCCAGGCTACAATGAGCAGTTCTTC.

The genes are TRBV14 and TRBJ2-7; D remains unclear. V lost 2 bases to trimming and J lost 3 bases, with 8 bases between them. Per the germline V gene, CDR1 is SGHDN and CDR2 is FVKESK. The CDR3 is 13 residues long. CDR3 residues: CASSQSGNYEQYF. For the CDR3, the DNA is TGTGCCAGCAGCCAATCTGGGAACTACGAGCAGTACTTC.

This clonotype appeared a few times. The J gene is TRBJ2-7, the V gene TRBV6-2 or TRBV6-3; TRBD1 matches at 9 bases. The ends lost 6 bases at V and 2 bases at J; junction bases unmatched: 8. CDR1 and CDR2 (germline): MNHEY, SVGEGT. This CDR3 contains 15 residues. The CDR3 region has the DNA TGTGCCAGCAGGGAGTCCGGGACAGGGCCCTACGAGCAGTACTTC. Translation: CASRESGTGPYEQYF.

This clonotype has just a few counts. This chain connects TRBV7-9 to TRBJ1-2, with a possible D match to TRBD1 (6 bases). Germline V gives CDR1 SEHNR, CDR2 FQNEAQ (reference sequence). The CDR3 is 15 residues long. Trimming took 5 bases from V and 2 from J, leaving 15 bases between them. DNA of the CDR3: TGTGCCAGCAGCCACTGGGAGGGGGGCAACTATGGCTACACCTTC. Protein sequence: CASSHWEGGNYGYTF.

This clonotype came up a few times. V usage is TRBV14 and J usage is TRBJ2-4, with TRBD2 identical over 14 bases. CDR1 and CDR2 (germline): SGHDN, FVKESK. This CDR3 region has 17 residues. The ends lost 2 bases at V and 7 bases at J; junction bases unmatched: 7. CDR3 sequence (DNA): TGTGCCAGCAGCCAACGACTAGCGGGAGGGCTTCGGAACATTCAGTACTTC. Translation gives CASSQRLAGGLRNIQYF.

This clonotype was seen a handful of times. V and J are TRBV20-1 and TRBJ1-2; 8 nucleotides agree with TRBD1. V shed 1 base, J shed 6 bases, and the junction held 1 base outside the gene matches. The CDR3 has 12 residues. Germline V CDR1 and CDR2: DFQATT, SNEGSKA (reference sequence). As DNA, the CDR3 is TGCAGTGCTAGAGCGGGACAGGATGGCTACACCTTC. Amino acids: CSARAGQDGYTF.

This clonotype was recorded at least ten times. The chain couples TRBV7-2 to TRBJ2-7; maybe TRBD1 (5 bases). This CDR3 is built from 14 residues. Germline CDR1 and CDR2: SGHTA and FQGNSA. The V and J ends lost 5 bases and 2 bases respectively, with 13 bases between them. CDR3 protein: CASSPSMGPYEQYF. CDR3 coding DNA: TGTGCCAGCAGCCCCTCGATGGGGCCCTACGAGCAGTACTTC.

This clonotype was seen a few times. The chain has TRBV5-1 and TRBJ2-3, with 8 positions matching TRBD2. The germline V gene encodes CDR1 SGHRS and CDR2 YFSETQ. CDR3 size: 16 residues. V gave up 4 bases and J gave up 4 bases; unmatched junction bases: 11. CDR3 sequence: CASSARPGGGSDTQYF. The CDR3 DNA is TGCGCCAGCAGCGCACGCCCGGGGGGGGGCTCAGATACGCAGTATTTT.

This clonotype was counted at least ten times. The J gene is TRBJ2-2, the V gene TRBV6-2 or TRBV6-3; a possible D gene is TRBD1 (5 bases). The CDR3 has 16 residues. Germline lookup yields CDR1 MNHEY and CDR2 SVGEGT. The V gene lost 2 bases and the J gene lost 6 bases, with 16 bases spanning the gap. The CDR3 nucleotides read TGTGCCAGCAGTTACCAAGAGACAGCCGCGTCCGGGGAGCTGTTTTTT. It yields the protein CASSYQETAASGELFF.

The chain has TRBV5-1 and TRBJ2-5; D is unresolved. Germline V CDR1 and CDR2: SGHRS, YFSETQ. V lost 10 bases, J lost 2 bases, and 3 bases lay in between. The length of the CDR3 is 9 residues. The CDR3 coding sequence is TGCGCCGGACAAGAGACCCAGTACTTC. This translates into CAGQETQYF.

This chain connects TRBV12-3 or TRBV12-4 to TRBJ2-5; 10 bases line up with TRBD2. There are 17 residues in the CDR3. The trim removed 6 bases at V and 3 bases at J, leaving 13 bases unmatched. The CDR3 protein is CASSPHPLAGLEETQYF. The CDR3 bases are TGTGCCAGCAGCCCCCATCCACTAGCGGGACTGGAAGAGACCCAGTACTTC.

V usage is TRBV10-3 and J usage is TRBJ2-5; D remains unclear. The V gene's germline CDR1 is ENHRY and CDR2 SYGVKD. Trimming cost V 4 bases and J 6 bases, with 12 bases left between them. The CDR3 sequence is 13 residues long. CDR3 loop: CAISGSLRQTQYF. DNA for the CDR3: TGTGCCATCAGTGGGTCATTGCGTCAGACCCAGTACTTC.

This clonotype was picked up many times. The rearrangement joins TRBV5-1 to TRBJ1-5; D uncertain. Deletions cut 3 bases from V and 3 bases from J, with 13 bases between. The CDR3 is 15 amino acids. Germline loops: CDR1 SGHRS, CDR2 YFSETQ. The CDR3: CASSSHTGDNQPQHF. As DNA, the CDR3 is TGCGCCAGCAGCTCCCATACCGGGGACAATCAGCCCCAGCATTTT.

This clonotype was counted at least ten times. This sequence joins TRBV5-6 and TRBJ2-2, with TRBD2 matching over 7 bases. The germline V gene encodes CDR1 SGHDT and CDR2 YYEEEE. CDR3 length: 16 amino acids. The junction had 10 bases not matched to a gene; V was cut back by 3 bases and J by 5 bases. CDR3 amino acids: CASSWEGSLGTGELFF. CDR3 coding DNA: TGTGCCAGCAGCTGGGAGGGTAGCCTCGGGACCGGGGAGCTGTTTTTT.

Note on this clonotype: Lacking the conserved final phenylalanine or tryptophan, this CDR3 likely reflects a read error. J is TRBJ2-3 and V is TRBV5-1; 7 bases align to TRBD1. This CDR3 has 14 residues. Germline CDR1 SGHRS, CDR2 YFSETQ. V was pared by 4 bases and J by 4 bases, with 6 bases of the junction left unmatched. This CDR3 reads CASSRRQGSDTQYS. Written as DNA, the CDR3 is TGCGCCAGCAGCCGGAGACAGGGCTCAGATACGCAGTATTCT.

The chain combines TRBV2 with TRBJ2-3; 10 bases agree with TRBD2. V shed 0 bases and J 5 bases; nucleotides not matched to a gene: 14. Germline assignment: CDR1 SNHLY and CDR2 FYNNEI. This CDR3 spans 19 amino acids. CDR3 in DNA: TGTGCCAGCAGTGAAGCGCTCCTGAGCGGGAGGGCCCTCGGAGATACGCAGTATTTT. Encoded protein: CASSEALLSGRALGDTQYF.

This sequence joins TRBV4-2 and TRBJ2-6, with 7 positions matching TRBD2. The ends lost 0 bases at V and 0 bases at J; junction bases unmatched: 2. Germline-derived CDR1 and CDR2 are LGHNA and YNFKEQ. The CDR3 is 17 residues long. The CDR3 nucleotides read TGTGCCAGCAGCCAAGAGGGGACTATCTCTGGGGCCAACGTCCTGACTTTC. It encodes CASSQEGTISGANVLTF.

This chain uses TRBV24-1 with TRBJ1-4; D is unresolved. Germline-derived CDR1 and CDR2 are KGHDR and SFDVKD. Between the trimmed V and J ends, which lost 2 bases and 0 bases, there was a span of 9 bases. This CDR3 contains 16 residues. The CDR3 sequence: CATSDSKIATNEKLFF. The CDR3 DNA sequence: TGTGCCACCAGTGATTCCAAGATAGCAACTAATGAAAAACTGTTTTTT.

This sequence joins TRBV5-1 and TRBJ2-5; 10 positions agree with TRBD2. The CDR3 has 16 residues. Germline V lookup: CDR1 SGHRS, CDR2 YFSETQ. Trimming took 0 bases from V and 1 from J; bases not matched to a gene: 3. The CDR3 reads CASSLVSGGLQETQYF. Here the CDR3 DNA reads TGCGCCAGCAGCTTGGTTAGCGGGGGGCTCCAAGAGACCCAGTACTTC.